The present T cell receptor beta chain was sequenced within a study of cytomegalovirus exposure and HLA in healthy donors. Study results and limitations: Altogether, 164 TCR beta chains were recorded as cytomegalovirus-associated.

Remarks on this clone: Its matching antigen is unknown.

Researchers ran the PCR with 60 Vbeta and 13 Jbeta primers. TCRdb's copy holds only in-frame clones and misses some; the assay was immunoSEQ multiplex PCR. This sample yields some 110,000 clones, of which 71% are seen a single time; about 2.8% belongs to the top ten. The TCR originated in a female donor in good health and CMV-seronegative. The sample consisted of PBMCs.

For the CDR3, the DNA is TGTGCCAGCAGTGCCACACAGGGAATTACCTACGAGCAGTACTTC. Amino acid sequence: CASSATQGITYEQYF. The chain uses TRBV6-5 and TRBJ2-7, with D possibly being TRBD1 (6 bases). The CDR3 length is 15 residues. Trimming left V 5 bases short and J 2 bases short, with 16 bases between. Per the germline V gene, CDR1 is MNHEY and CDR2 is SVGAGI.